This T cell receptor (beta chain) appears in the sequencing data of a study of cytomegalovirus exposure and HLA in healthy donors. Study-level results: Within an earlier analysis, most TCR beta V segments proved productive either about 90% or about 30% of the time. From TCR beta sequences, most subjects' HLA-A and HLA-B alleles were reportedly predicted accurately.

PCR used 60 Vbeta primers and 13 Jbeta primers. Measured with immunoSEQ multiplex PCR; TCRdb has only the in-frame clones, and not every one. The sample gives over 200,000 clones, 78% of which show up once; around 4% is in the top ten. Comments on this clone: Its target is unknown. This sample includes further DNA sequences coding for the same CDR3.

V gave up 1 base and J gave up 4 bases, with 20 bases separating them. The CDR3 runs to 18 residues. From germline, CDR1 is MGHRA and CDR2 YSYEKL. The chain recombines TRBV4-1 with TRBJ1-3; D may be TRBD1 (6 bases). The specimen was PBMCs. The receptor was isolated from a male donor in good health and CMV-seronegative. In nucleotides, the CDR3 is TGCGCCAGCAGCCAAGGGGCTTGGGGGGGCGGTTTCGGAAACACCATATATTTT. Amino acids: CASSQGAWGGGFGNTIYF.